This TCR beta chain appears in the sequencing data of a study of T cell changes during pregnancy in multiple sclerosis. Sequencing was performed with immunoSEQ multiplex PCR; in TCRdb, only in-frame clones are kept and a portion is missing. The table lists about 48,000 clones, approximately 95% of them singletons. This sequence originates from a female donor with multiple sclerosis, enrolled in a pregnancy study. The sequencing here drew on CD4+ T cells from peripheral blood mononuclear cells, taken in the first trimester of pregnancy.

The CDR3 loop is CAIRDSGQKRNSPLHF. The CDR3 DNA follows: TGTGCCATCAGGGACTCAGGACAGAAAAGAAATTCACCCCTCCACTTT. The rearrangement uses TRBV10-3 and TRBJ1-6; perhaps TRBD1 as D (6 bases). V dropped 6 bases and J dropped 7 bases, with 19 bases sitting between them. The CDR3 totals 16 residues. The germline V gene has CDR1 ENHRY and CDR2 SYGVKD.